The table lists the clone carrying this T cell receptor beta chain with many counts. The target antigen is unknown. These data are taken from a study of T cells in Graves' hyperthyroidism and ophthalmopathy. For the study at large: Before any treatment, at initial diagnosis, peripheral blood was collected.

Amplification of TCR beta CDR3 regions was performed using RNA transcripts as template. The TCR CDR3 first-round RT-PCR relied on the HTBI primer set. TCRdb passed the multiplex PCR reads through MiXCR, listing each CDR3 protein once. The sample lists 500,000 to 800,000 distinct CDR3 sequences, about 14% occurring once. Diagnoses were established using clinical symptoms, serum thyroxine and TRAb, thyroid ultrasound and orbital computed tomography. After removal of 6 bases from V and 0 bases from J, the junction contained 9 bases not matched to a gene. The CDR3 consists of 16 residues. Germline values: CDR1 SEHNR, CDR2 FQNEAQ (reference sequence). Findings and limits, study-wide: Most thyroid-expanded clonotypes above 0.001 were also found in blood. Model-based prediction identified ophthalmopathy a median 6.5 months prior to its onset.

The V call is TRBV7-9, the J call TRBJ2-3; 7 positions agree with TRBD2. The sequencing sample was made of blood. The TCR was taken from a woman between 50 and 59 years old with Graves' ophthalmopathy. For the CDR3, the DNA is TGTGCCAGCAGTATCCGGGCGGGAGCTAGCACAGATACGCAGTATTTT. Translating it yields CASSIRAGASTDTQYF.